The clone carrying this TCR beta chain was seen a handful of times. As yet, its antigen is unknown. Germline V lookup: CDR1 LGHDT, CDR2 YNNKEL (reference sequence). Trimming took 2 bases from V and 6 from J, leaving 7 bases between them. The CDR3 loop spans 13 amino acids. Libraries of TCR beta came from quantitative 5'-RACE with molecular barcodes. A single record per CDR3 protein comes from TCRdb applying MiXCR to the 5' RACE reads. The sample has a few hundred thousand distinct CDR3 sequences; about 13% are singletons. The data stem from a study of CD8 T cells in ankylosing spondylitis. Whole-study results and caveats: The authors reported significant enrichment of disease-linked clones in matched ankylosing spondylitis synovial fluid. Seemingly distinctive of ankylosing spondylitis blood was a TCR beta motif formed by eight highly homologous variants. As for the disease-linked clones, they showed a CD8+ phenotype and occurred at relatively low frequencies in peripheral blood. Earlier reports found some motif variants in synovial fluid and blood in reactive arthritis.

J is TRBJ2-2 and V is TRBV3-1, with TRBD2 as a possible D gene (6 bases). The origin of this receptor is a male donor with ankylosing spondylitis. The specimen was blood, either unsorted or a sorted T cell fraction (not recorded which). The CDR3 reads CASSQTSSGELFF. DNA for the CDR3: TGTGCCAGCAGCCAAACTAGCTCCGGGGAGCTGTTTTTT. Based on the CDR3 plus reference TRBV3-1 and TRBJ2-2, the full variable domain is DTAVSQTPKYLVTQMGNDKSIKCEQNLGHDTMYWYKQDSKKFLKIMFSYNNKELIINETVPNRFSPKSPDKAHLNLHINSLELGDSAVYFCASSQTSSGELFFGEGSRLTVL.